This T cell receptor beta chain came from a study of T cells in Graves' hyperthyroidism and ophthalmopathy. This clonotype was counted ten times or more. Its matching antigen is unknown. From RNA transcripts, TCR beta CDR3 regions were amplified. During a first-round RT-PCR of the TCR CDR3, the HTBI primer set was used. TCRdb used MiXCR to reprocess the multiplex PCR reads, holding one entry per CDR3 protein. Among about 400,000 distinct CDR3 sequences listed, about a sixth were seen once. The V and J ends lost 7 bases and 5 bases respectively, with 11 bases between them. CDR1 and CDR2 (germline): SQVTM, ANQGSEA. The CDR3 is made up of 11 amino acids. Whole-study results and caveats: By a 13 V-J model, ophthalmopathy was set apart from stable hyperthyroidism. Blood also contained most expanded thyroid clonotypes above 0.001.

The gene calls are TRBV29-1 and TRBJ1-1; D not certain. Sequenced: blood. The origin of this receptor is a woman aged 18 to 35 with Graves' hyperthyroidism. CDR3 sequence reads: CSAGHGTEAFF. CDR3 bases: TGCAGCGCGGGTCATGGTACTGAAGCTTTCTTT.